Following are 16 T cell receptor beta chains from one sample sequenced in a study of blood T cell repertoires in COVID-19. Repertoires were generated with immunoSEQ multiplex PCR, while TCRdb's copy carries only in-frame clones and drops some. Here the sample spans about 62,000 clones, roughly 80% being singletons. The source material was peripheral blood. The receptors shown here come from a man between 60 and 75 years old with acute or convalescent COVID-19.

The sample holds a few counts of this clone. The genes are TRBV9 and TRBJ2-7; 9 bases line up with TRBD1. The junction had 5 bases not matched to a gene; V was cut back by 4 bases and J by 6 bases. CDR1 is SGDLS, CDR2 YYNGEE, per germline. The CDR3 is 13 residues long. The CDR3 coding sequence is TGTGCCAGCAGCCTAACGGACAGGGGCGAGCAGTACTTC. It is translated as CASSLTDRGEQYF.

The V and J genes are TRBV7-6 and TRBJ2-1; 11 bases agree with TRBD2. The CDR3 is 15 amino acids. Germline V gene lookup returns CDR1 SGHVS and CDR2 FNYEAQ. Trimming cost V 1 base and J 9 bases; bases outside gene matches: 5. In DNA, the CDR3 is TGTGCCAGCAGCTTAGGGGGGACTAGCGGTTTTGAGCAGTTCTTC. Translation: CASSLGGTSGFEQFF.

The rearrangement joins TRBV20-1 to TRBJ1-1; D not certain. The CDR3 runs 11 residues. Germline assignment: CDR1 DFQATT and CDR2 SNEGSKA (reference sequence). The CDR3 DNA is TGCAGCCCCTACCTAGCTTCTGAAGCTTTCTTT. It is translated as CSPYLASEAFF.

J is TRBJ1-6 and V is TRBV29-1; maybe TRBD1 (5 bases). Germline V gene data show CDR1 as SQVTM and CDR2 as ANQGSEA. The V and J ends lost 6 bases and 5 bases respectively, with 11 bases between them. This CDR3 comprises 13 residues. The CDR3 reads CSVRQSHNSPLHF. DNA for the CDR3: TGCAGCGTCCGACAGAGTCATAATTCACCCCTCCACTTT.

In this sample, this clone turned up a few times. The CDR3, as DNA: TGTGCCAGTACCGTCCGAGGGGGCGGCTCTGAAGCTTTCTTT. Translation: CASTVRGGGSEAFF. The chain uses TRBV19 and TRBJ1-1, with TRBD1 matching over 7 bases. After removal of 7 bases from V and 6 bases from J, the junction contained 11 bases not matched to a gene. CDR1 is LNHDA and CDR2 is SQIVND in the germline V gene (reference sequence). This CDR3 is 14 amino acids long.

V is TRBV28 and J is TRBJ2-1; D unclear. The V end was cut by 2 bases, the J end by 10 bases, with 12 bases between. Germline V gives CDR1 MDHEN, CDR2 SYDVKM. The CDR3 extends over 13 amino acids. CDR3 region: CASSLTGGREQFF. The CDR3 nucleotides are TGTGCCAGCAGTTTAACCGGTGGTCGGGAGCAGTTCTTC.

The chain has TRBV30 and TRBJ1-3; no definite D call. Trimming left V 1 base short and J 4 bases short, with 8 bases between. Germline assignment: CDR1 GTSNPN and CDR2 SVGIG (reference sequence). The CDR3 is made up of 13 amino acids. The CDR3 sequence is CAWSGGLGNTIYF. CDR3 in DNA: TGTGCCTGGAGTGGAGGGTTAGGAAACACCATATATTTT. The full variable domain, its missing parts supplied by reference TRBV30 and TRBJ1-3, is SQTIHQWPATLVQPVGSPLSLECTVEGTSNPNLYWYRQAAGRGLQLLFYSVGIGQISSEVPQNLSASRPQDRQFILSSKKLLLSDSGFYLCAWSGGLGNTIYFGEGSWLTVV.

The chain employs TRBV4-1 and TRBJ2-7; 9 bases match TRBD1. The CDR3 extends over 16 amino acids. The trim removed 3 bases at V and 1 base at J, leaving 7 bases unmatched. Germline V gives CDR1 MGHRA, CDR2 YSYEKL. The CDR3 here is CASSHSTGGASYEQYF. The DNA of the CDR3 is TGCGCCAGCAGCCACTCCACAGGGGGCGCTTCCTACGAGCAGTACTTC.

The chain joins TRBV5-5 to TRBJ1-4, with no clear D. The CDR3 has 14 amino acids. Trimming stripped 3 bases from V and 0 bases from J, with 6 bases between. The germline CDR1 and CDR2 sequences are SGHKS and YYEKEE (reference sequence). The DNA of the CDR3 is TGTGCCAGCAGCTCAGGTGCAACTAATGAAAAACTGTTTTTT. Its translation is CASSSGATNEKLFF.

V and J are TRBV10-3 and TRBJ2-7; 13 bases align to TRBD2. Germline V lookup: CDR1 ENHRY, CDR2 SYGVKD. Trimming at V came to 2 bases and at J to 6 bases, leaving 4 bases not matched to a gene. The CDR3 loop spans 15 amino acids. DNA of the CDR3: TGTGCCATCAGTGAGAGGACTAGCGGGAGACTCGAGCAGTACTTC. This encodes CAISERTSGRLEQYF.

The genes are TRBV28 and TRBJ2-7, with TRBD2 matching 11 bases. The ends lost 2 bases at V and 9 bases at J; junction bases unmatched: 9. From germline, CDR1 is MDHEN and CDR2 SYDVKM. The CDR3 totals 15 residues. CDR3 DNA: TGTGCCAGCAGTTTAACCACTAGCGGGAGTAGTGGGCAGTACTTC. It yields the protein CASSLTTSGSSGQYF.

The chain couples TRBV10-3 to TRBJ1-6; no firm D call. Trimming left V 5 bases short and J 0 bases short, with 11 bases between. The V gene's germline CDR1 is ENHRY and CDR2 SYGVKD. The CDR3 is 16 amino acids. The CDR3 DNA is TGTGCCATCAGTCCCGTGGCCAGCTCCTATAATTCACCCCTCCACTTT. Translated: CAISPVASSYNSPLHF.

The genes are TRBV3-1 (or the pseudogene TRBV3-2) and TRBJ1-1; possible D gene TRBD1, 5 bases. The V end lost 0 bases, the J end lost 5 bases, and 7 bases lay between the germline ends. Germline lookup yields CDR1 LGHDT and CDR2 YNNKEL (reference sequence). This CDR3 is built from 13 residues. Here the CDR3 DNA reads TGTGCCAGCAGCCAAGATGGGACTACTGAAGCTTTCTTT. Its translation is CASSQDGTTEAFF.

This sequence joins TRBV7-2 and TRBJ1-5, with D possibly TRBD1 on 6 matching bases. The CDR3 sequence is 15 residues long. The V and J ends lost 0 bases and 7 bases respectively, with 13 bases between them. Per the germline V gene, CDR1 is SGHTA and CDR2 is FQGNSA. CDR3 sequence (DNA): TGTGCCAGCAGCTTAGCGCTTGGGGGCGGGCAGCCCCAGCATTTT. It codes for CASSLALGGGQPQHF. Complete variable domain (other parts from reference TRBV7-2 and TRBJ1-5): GAGVSQSPSNKVTEKGKDVELRCDPISGHTALYWYRQSLGQGLEFLIYFQGNSAPDKSGLPSDRFSAERTGGSVSTLTIQRTQQEDSAVYLCASSLALGGGQPQHFGDGTRLSIL.

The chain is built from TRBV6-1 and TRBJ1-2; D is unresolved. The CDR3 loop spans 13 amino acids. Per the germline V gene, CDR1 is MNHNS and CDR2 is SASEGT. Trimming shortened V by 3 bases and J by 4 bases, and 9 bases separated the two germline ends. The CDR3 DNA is TGTGCCAGCAGTGACGTAAGTAGCTATGGCTACACCTTC. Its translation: CASSDVSSYGYTF.

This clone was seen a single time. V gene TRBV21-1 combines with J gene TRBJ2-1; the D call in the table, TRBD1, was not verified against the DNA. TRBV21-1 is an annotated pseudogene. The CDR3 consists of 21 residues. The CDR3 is CASSSEGEDRLKLFSYNEQFF. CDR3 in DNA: TGTGCCAGCAGCAGCGAGGGTGAGGACAGATTAAAACTCTTTTCCTACAATGAGCAGTTCTTC.